Each of the 8 T cell receptor beta chains below was sequenced from the same sample in a study of identical twins. TCRdb redid the calling of the 5' RACE reads with MiXCR, one entry per CDR3 protein. The repertoire holds 450,000 or so distinct CDR3 sequences, with more than 13% as singletons. These data were likewise used in another study, on yellow fever vaccine responses in identical twins.

Sequencing was done on a sample of CD4+ T cells sorted from blood. The receptors come from a woman aged 18-29 years in good health.

The rearrangement joins TRBV6-6 to TRBJ2-5; TRBD1 might be the D (5 bases). CDR1 and CDR2 (germline): MNHNY, SVGAGI (reference sequence). CDR3 size: 13 residues. The V end was cut by 9 bases, the J end by 5 bases, with 16 bases between. This CDR3 is CASKETGLETQYF. The CDR3 coding sequence is TGTGCCAGTAAAGAAACAGGCCTCGAGACCCAGTACTTC.

This clonotype was found a few times. The chain couples TRBV10-2 to TRBJ2-7; no reliable D call. This CDR3 has 14 amino acids. Trimming took 3 bases from V and 4 from J, leaving 13 bases between them. CDR1 and CDR2 (germline): WSHSY, SAAADI. The CDR3 sequence: CASSDYRTSYEQYF. In DNA form, the CDR3 reads TGCGCCAGCAGTGATTACCGAACGTCTTACGAGCAGTACTTC.

This clonotype was detected a few times. The chain is built from TRBV10-3 and TRBJ2-7; 12 bases are shared with TRBD2. This CDR3 has 14 residues. Germline CDR1 is ENHRY and CDR2 is SYGVKD. V was pared by 11 bases and J by 1 base, with 6 bases of the junction left unmatched. CDR3 in DNA: TGTGCCGTAACTAGCGGGGGGAGTTCCTACGAGCAGTACTTC. Its protein product is CAVTSGGSSYEQYF.

This chain connects TRBV14 to TRBJ1-1; D is uncertain. Per germline, CDR1 SGHDN and CDR2 FVKESK. Trimming took 6 bases from V and 6 from J, leaving 14 bases between them. This CDR3 spans 13 amino acids. CDR3 sequence: CASSQRGRAEAFF. The CDR3 bases are TGTGCCAGCAGTCAACGAGGGAGGGCTGAAGCTTTCTTT. The full variable domain, completed using reference TRBV14 and TRBJ1-1, is EAGVTQFPSHSVIEKGQTVTLRCDPISGHDNLYWYRRVMGKEIKFLLHFVKESKQDESGMPNNRFLAERTGGTYSTLKVQPAELEDSGVYFCASSQRGRAEAFFGQGTRLTVV.

The CDR3 region has the DNA TGTGCTACCCAATTTCTGGACAGTTCCAAAAACATTCAGTACTTC. Translation: CATQFLDSSKNIQYF. V is TRBV12-5 and J is TRBJ2-4; the D gene is possibly TRBD1 (6 bases). This CDR3 contains 15 residues. Trimming took off 10 bases at V and 2 bases at J, with 18 bases between the two ends. In germline, CDR1 is LGHNT, CDR2 FRNRAP.

For the CDR3, the DNA is TGTGCCAGCAGCTTAATTTTTTTGGCTAGTGTAGAACGCACAGATACGCAGTATTTT. This sequence encodes CASSLIFLASVERTDTQYF. The V call is TRBV11-2, the J call TRBJ2-3; D is unclear. In germline, CDR1 is SGHAT, CDR2 FQNNGV. The CDR3 covers 19 residues. V was pared by 2 bases and J by 1 base, with 22 bases between.

This clonotype was detected ten times or more. The V gene is TRBV7-2, the J gene TRBJ2-3; D might be TRBD1 (6 bases). The germline V gene encodes CDR1 SGHTA and CDR2 FQGNSA. V was shortened by 4 bases and J by 0 bases, with 11 bases between the two germline ends. The CDR3 runs 15 residues. The CDR3 DNA sequence: TGTGCCAGCAGCTACAGGGTAGGGAGCACAGATACGCAGTATTTT. It yields the protein CASSYRVGSTDTQYF. Based on the CDR3 plus reference TRBV7-2 and TRBJ2-3, the full variable domain is GAGVSQSPSNKVTEKGKDVELRCDPISGHTALYWYRQSLGQGLEFLIYFQGNSAPDKSGLPSDRFSAERTGGSVSTLTIQRTQQEDSAVYLCASSYRVGSTDTQYFGPGTRLTVL.

This clonotype was counted between two and nine times. The chain employs TRBV7-9 and TRBJ1-1; no firm D call. Trimming took off 5 bases at V and 4 bases at J, with 14 bases between the two ends. CDR1 and CDR2 from the germline V gene are SEHNR and FQNEAQ (reference sequence). The CDR3 spans 14 residues. The CDR3 sequence is CASSVSTRSTEAFF. The CDR3 DNA reads as TGTGCCAGCAGCGTATCGACCAGGAGCACTGAAGCTTTCTTT.